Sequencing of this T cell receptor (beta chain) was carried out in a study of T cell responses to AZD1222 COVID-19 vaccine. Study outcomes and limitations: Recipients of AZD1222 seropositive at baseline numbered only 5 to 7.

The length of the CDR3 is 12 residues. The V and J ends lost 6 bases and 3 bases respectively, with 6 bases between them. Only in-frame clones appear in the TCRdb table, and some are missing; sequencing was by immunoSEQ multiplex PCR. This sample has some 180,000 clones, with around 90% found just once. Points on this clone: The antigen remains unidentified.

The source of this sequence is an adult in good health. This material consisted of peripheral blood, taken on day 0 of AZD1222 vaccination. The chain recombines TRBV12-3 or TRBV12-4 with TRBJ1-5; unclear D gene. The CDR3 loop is CASSLDNQPQHF. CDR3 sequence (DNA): TGTGCCAGCAGCTTGGACAATCAGCCCCAGCATTTT.